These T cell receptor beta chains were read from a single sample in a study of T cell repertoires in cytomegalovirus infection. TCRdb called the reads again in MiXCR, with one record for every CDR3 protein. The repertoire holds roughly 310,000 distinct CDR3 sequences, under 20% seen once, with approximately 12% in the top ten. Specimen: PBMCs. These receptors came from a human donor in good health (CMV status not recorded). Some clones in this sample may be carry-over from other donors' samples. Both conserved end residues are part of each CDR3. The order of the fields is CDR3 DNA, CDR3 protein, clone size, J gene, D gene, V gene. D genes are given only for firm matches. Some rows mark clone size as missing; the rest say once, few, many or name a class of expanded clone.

CDR3 DNA: TGTGCCAGCAGCTTATGGGGGGCAGGCACAGATACGCAGTATTTT; CDR3 protein: CASSLWGAGTDTQYF; clone size: many; J gene: TRBJ2-3; D gene: -; V gene: TRBV7-2
CDR3 DNA: TGTGCCAGCAGTTACTCGAAGAACTATGGCTACACCTTC; CDR3 protein: CASSYSKNYGYTF; clone size: -; J gene: TRBJ1-2; D gene: -; V gene: TRBV6-2/TRBV6-3
CDR3 DNA: TGTGCCAGCAGCTTAGTCCCCAGCGGGGGGACCCAAGAGACCCAGTACTTC; CDR3 protein: CASSLVPSGGTQETQYF; clone size: many; J gene: TRBJ2-5; D gene: TRBD2; V gene: TRBV7-2
CDR3 DNA: TGTGCCAGCAGTCACGACAGGGCCGAGAGAGACACAGATACGCAGTATTTT; CDR3 protein: CASSHDRAERDTDTQYF; clone size: few; J gene: TRBJ2-3; D gene: TRBD1; V gene: TRBV6-5
CDR3 DNA: TGTGCCAGCAGCCCGGCGGGAGGGACTTCTAGCACAGATACGCAGTATTTT; CDR3 protein: CASSPAGGTSSTDTQYF; clone size: many; J gene: TRBJ2-3; D gene: TRBD2; V gene: TRBV7-8
CDR3 DNA: TGTGCCAGCAGCGTAGGGGGACAGCTTAACTATGGCTACACCTTC; CDR3 protein: CASSVGGQLNYGYTF; clone size: -; J gene: TRBJ1-2; D gene: TRBD1; V gene: TRBV9
CDR3 DNA: TGTGCCAGCAGCTTAGAGGGTGTCGAACAGCCCCAGCATTTT; CDR3 protein: CASSLEGVEQPQHF; clone size: few; J gene: TRBJ1-5; D gene: -; V gene: TRBV7-2
CDR3 DNA: TGTGCCAGCAGCCCACGCGTAGCAGGGCGAGACACCTTC; CDR3 protein: CASSPRVAGRDTF; clone size: many; J gene: TRBJ1-2; D gene: -; V gene: TRBV7-2
CDR3 DNA: TGTGCCAGCAGTTTTTACGGCATGGGGGCTAACTATGGCTACACCTTC; CDR3 protein: CASSFYGMGANYGYTF; clone size: few; J gene: TRBJ1-2; D gene: -; V gene: TRBV12-3/TRBV12-4
CDR3 DNA: TGCAGTGCTAGAGATCTACTCTCACCAGATACGCAGTATTTT; CDR3 protein: CSARDLLSPDTQYF; clone size: -; J gene: TRBJ2-3; D gene: -; V gene: TRBV20-1
CDR3 DNA: TGTGCCAGCAGCTTACATGAGTATTCTGAAGCTTTCTTT; CDR3 protein: CASSLHEYSEAFF; clone size: many; J gene: TRBJ1-1; D gene: -; V gene: TRBV11-1
CDR3 DNA: TGTGCCAGCAGTTTGGCCGCAGGCCAGAGGGTGCCCCAGCATTTT; CDR3 protein: CASSLAAGQRVPQHF; clone size: few; J gene: TRBJ1-5; D gene: -; V gene: TRBV28
CDR3 DNA: TGTGCCAGCAGGCACACGAGGTACAACGAGCAGTACTTC; CDR3 protein: CASRHTRYNEQYF; clone size: -; J gene: TRBJ2-7; D gene: -; V gene: TRBV12-3/TRBV12-4
CDR3 DNA: TGTGCCAGCAGCTTGACAGGGGATGGCTATGGCTACACCTTC; CDR3 protein: CASSLTGDGYGYTF; clone size: many; J gene: TRBJ1-2; D gene: TRBD1; V gene: TRBV7-2
CDR3 DNA: TGTGCCAGCAGCTTATGGGGGGAGGCTGAAGCTTTCTTT; CDR3 protein: CASSLWGEAEAFF; clone size: -; J gene: TRBJ1-1; D gene: -; V gene: TRBV7-9
CDR3 DNA: TGTGCCAGCAGCTTAGGGGGAGGGGGCTACGAGCAGTACTTC; CDR3 protein: CASSLGGGGYEQYF; clone size: many; J gene: TRBJ2-7; D gene: -; V gene: TRBV11-2
CDR3 DNA: TGTGCCAGTAGAAAAGACAGGACTCAGACCCAGTACTTC; CDR3 protein: CASRKDRTQTQYF; clone size: -; J gene: TRBJ2-5; D gene: -; V gene: TRBV19
CDR3 DNA: TGTGCCAGCAGTTTATATAGGGGTCGGGGTGAAAAACTGTTTTTT; CDR3 protein: CASSLYRGRGEKLFF; clone size: -; J gene: TRBJ1-4; D gene: -; V gene: TRBV12-3/TRBV12-4
CDR3 DNA: TGTGCCAGCTCCCGTTTATGGGGGGGCTCCTACGAGCAGTACTTC; CDR3 protein: CASSRLWGGSYEQYF; clone size: once; J gene: TRBJ2-7; D gene: TRBD2; V gene: TRBV7-6
CDR3 DNA: TGTGCCAGTAGTCCCCCTCGGGAACACACTGAAGCTTTCTTT; CDR3 protein: CASSPPREHTEAFF; clone size: few; J gene: TRBJ1-1; D gene: -; V gene: TRBV19
CDR3 DNA: TGCGCCAGCAGCTTGGTGGCGCAGGGGGCTGGGGCCAACGTCCTGACTTTC; CDR3 protein: CASSLVAQGAGANVLTF; clone size: many; J gene: TRBJ2-6; D gene: TRBD1; V gene: TRBV5-1
CDR3 DNA: TGTGCCAGCAGCCAAGGGACTAGCCTAGATACGCAGTATTTT; CDR3 protein: CASSQGTSLDTQYF; clone size: -; J gene: TRBJ2-3; D gene: TRBD2; V gene: TRBV4-2
CDR3 DNA: TGTGCCAGCAGCTTATTTACGGGGGAGTATGGGGAGACCCAGTACTTC; CDR3 protein: CASSLFTGEYGETQYF; clone size: -; J gene: TRBJ2-5; D gene: -; V gene: TRBV5-6
CDR3 DNA: TGCAGCGTTAATCAGGGCATAGGATACGAGCAGTACTTC; CDR3 protein: CSVNQGIGYEQYF; clone size: -; J gene: TRBJ2-7; D gene: -; V gene: TRBV29-1
CDR3 DNA: TGTGCCAGCAGCTTATCCGGCGTAGGGGACACTGAAGCTTTCTTT; CDR3 protein: CASSLSGVGDTEAFF; clone size: -; J gene: TRBJ1-1; D gene: -; V gene: TRBV7-9
CDR3 DNA: TGTGCCAGCTGGAGCGGGGCTTCACAAGAGACCCAGTACTTC; CDR3 protein: CASWSGASQETQYF; clone size: few; J gene: TRBJ2-5; D gene: TRBD2; V gene: TRBV5-4